This T cell receptor (beta chain) was retrieved from a study of blood T cell repertoires in COVID-19. Study-wide context: COVID-19 samples, acute and convalescent, were from the United States, Italy and Spain.

Trimming took 4 bases from V and 4 from J; bases not matched to a gene: 4. This CDR3 has 14 residues. CDR1 is KGHSH and CDR2 is LQKENI in the germline V gene. Original processing notes: Reference gene primer amplification in the assay estimated nucleated cell counts. Sequencing used immunoSEQ multiplex PCR; TCRdb keeps in-frame clones, though not all of them. V and J calls and clone size are given by that table; D and trimming were obtained from the DNA. The data contain about 79,000 clones, roughly 91% of them singletons. This sequence was found in a man aged 65 to 85 with active or convalescent COVID-19. Sequences were obtained from peripheral blood. This sequence joins TRBV18 and TRBJ2-1; 7 bases agree with TRBD1. CDR3 amino acids: CASSLGTEYNEQFF. CDR3 DNA: TGTGCCAGCTCACTAGGGACAGAATACAATGAGCAGTTCTTC. Combining the CDR3 with reference TRBV18 and TRBJ2-1 gives the whole variable domain NAGVMQNPRHLVRRRGQEARLRCSPMKGHSHVYWYRQLPEEGLKFMVYLQKENIIDESGMPKERFSAEFPKEGPSILRIQQVVRGDSAAYFCASSLGTEYNEQFFGPGTRLTVL.